This TCR beta chain was recovered during a study of T cell responses to AZD1222 COVID-19 vaccine. The study's findings and limits: Clonal diversity was possibly underestimated; the donors were predominantly white British and more often female. Nearly half of spike-specific TCRs reportedly target variant regions that are unmutated in the B.1.351 and B.1.1.7 variants. Two AZD1222 administrations were followed by greater Spike-specific TCR breadth and depth.

Only in-frame clones appear in the TCRdb table, and some are missing; sequencing was by immunoSEQ multiplex PCR. Of 210,000 or so clones in the sample, 85% to 95% are singletons; the top ten hold 1%. Germline CDR1 SGHAT, CDR2 FQNNGV. V was shortened by 6 bases and J by 4 bases, with 16 bases between the two germline ends. The CDR3 loop spans 15 amino acids. Concerning this clone itself: What it recognizes is unknown.

This chain connects TRBV11-2 to TRBJ1-5; D is perhaps TRBD1 (6 bases). The sample was peripheral blood, taken on day 0 of MenACWY control vaccination. This receptor was obtained from an adult in good health. CDR3 in DNA: TGTGCCAGCAGTAAAGGGGGTTCTATTAATCAGCCCCAGCATTTT. Its translation is CASSKGGSINQPQHF.